This TCR beta chain came from a study of shared clonotypes between healthy human individuals. Turning to the study itself: Three CD4 naive, three CD4 memory, two CD8 naive and one CD8 memory plate were used per donor.

It was CD45RO-negative cells, positively selected for CCR7, that made up naive CD8 cells, with terminally differentiated effector memory CD45RA+ cells excluded. The assay was immunoSEQ multiplex PCR, and TCRdb's table has in-frame clones only and misses some. The table records 2 million or so clones, approximately 94% of them present only once. Deletions cut 0 bases from V and 3 bases from J, with 8 bases between. CDR3 length: 14 amino acids. CDR1 MNHNS and CDR2 SASEGT come from the germline V gene. The chain employs TRBV6-1 and TRBJ1-2; no firm D call. The sequence was obtained from a man younger than 35 in good health. Sequencing was performed on naive CD8+ T cells sorted from blood. Here the CDR3 DNA reads TGTGCCAGCAGTGAAGCGGGCAGCTACTATGGCTACACCTTC. Translated: CASSEAGSYYGYTF.